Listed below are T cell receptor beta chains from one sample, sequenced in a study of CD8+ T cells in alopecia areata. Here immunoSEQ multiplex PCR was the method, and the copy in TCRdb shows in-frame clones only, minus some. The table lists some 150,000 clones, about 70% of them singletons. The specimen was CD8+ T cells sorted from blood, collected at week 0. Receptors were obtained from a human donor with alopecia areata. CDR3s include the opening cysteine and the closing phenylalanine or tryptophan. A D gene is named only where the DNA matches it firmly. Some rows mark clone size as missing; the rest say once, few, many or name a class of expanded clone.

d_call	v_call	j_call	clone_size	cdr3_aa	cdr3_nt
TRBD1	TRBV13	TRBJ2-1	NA	CASSPTGWDEQFF	TGTGCCAGCAGCCCGACAGGGTGGGATGAGCAGTTCTTC
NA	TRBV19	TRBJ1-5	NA	CASSQGSQPQHF	TGTGCCAGTAGTCAGGGCAGTCAGCCCCAGCATTTT
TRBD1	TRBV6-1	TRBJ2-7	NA	CASSDRQGGYEQYF	TGTGCCAGCAGTGATCGACAGGGCGGCTACGAGCAGTACTTC
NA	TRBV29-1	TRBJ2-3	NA	CSVERGVADTQYF	TGCAGCGTTGAACGCGGGGTAGCAGATACGCAGTATTTT
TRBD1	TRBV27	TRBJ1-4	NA	CASSYSDRVGEKLFF	TGTGCCAGCAGTTACTCAGACAGGGTGGGTGAAAAACTGTTTTTT
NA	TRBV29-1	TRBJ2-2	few	CSVELRTTPDGELFF	TGCAGCGTTGAATTACGTACGACGCCGGACGGGGAGCTGTTTTTT
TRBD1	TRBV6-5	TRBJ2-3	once	CASSYGQGAVDTQYF	TGTGCCAGCAGTTACGGGCAGGGGGCTGTAGATACGCAGTATTTT
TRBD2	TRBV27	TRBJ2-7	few	CASSGLREAGESYEQYF	TGTGCCAGCAGTGGCTTGCGGGAGGCGGGGGAATCCTACGAGCAGTACTTC
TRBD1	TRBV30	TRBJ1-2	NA	CACQTWTGTGYTF	TGTGCCTGCCAAACTTGGACAGGGACGGGCTACACCTTC
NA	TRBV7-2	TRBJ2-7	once	CASSLGGSEQYF	TGTGCCAGCAGCTTAGGCGGTAGCGAGCAGTACTTC